Reported below is one T cell receptor (beta chain). The antigen is undetermined. Its ends do not fully match the called genes, so a read error is possible. Amplification of TCR beta CDR3 regions was performed using RNA transcripts as template. During a first-round RT-PCR of the TCR CDR3, the HTBI primer set was used. TCRdb fed the multiplex PCR reads into MiXCR, producing one record per CDR3 protein. The sample includes some 370,000 distinct CDR3 sequences, roughly a sixth of them seen just once. The data stem from a study of T cells in Graves' hyperthyroidism and ophthalmopathy. Study-wide results and limits: Ophthalmopathy got predicted by the model a median approximately 6.4 months before its onset. Peripheral blood also featured most of the thyroid clonotypes expanded above 0.001.

Per the germline V gene, CDR1 is SQVTM and CDR2 is ANQGSEA. The CDR3 is 13 amino acids. Uncontrolled infections, other autoimmune diseases, pregnancy or lactation led to exclusion of patients. Cells are PBMCs isolated from about 10 ml of fresh blood. This sequence was found in a woman aged 25 to 45 with Graves' hyperthyroidism that later progressed to Graves' ophthalmopathy. The gene calls are TRBV29-1 and TRBJ1-5, with a weak D call TRBD1 (6 bases). The sample was blood. CDR3 bases: TGCAGCATTGATACAGGGAACAATCAGCCCCAGCATTTT. This sequence encodes CSIDTGNNQPQHF.